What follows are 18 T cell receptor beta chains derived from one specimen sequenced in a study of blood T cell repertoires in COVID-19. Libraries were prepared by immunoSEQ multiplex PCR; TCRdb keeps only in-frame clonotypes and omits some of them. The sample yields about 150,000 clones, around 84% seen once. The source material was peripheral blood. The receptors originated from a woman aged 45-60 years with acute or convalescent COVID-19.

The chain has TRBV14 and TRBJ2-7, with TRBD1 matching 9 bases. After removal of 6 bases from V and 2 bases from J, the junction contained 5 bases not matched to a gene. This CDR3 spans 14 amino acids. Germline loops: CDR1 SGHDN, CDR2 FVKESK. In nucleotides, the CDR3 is TGTGCCAGCAGGAGGACAGGGGAGACCTACGAGCAGTACTTC. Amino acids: CASRRTGETYEQYF.

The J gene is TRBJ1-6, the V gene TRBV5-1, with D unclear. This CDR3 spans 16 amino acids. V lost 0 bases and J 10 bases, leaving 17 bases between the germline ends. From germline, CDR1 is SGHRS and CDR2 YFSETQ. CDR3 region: CASSLVTSGSKSPLHF. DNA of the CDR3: TGCGCCAGCAGCTTGGTAACGTCGGGTAGCAAATCACCCCTCCACTTT. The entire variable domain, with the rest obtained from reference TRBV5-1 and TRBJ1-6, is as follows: KAGVTQTPRYLIKTRGQQVTLSCSPISGHRSVSWYQQTPGQGLQFLFEYFSETQRNKGNFPGRFSGRQFSNSRSEMNVSTLELGDSALYLCASSLVTSGSKSPLHFGNGTRLTVT.

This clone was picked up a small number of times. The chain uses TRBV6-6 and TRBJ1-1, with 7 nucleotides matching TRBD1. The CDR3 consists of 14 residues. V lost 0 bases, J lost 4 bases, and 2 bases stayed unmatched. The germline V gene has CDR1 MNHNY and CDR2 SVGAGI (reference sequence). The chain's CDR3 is CASSYSRGPTEAFF. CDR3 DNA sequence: TGTGCCAGCAGTTACTCAAGGGGGCCCACTGAAGCTTTCTTT.

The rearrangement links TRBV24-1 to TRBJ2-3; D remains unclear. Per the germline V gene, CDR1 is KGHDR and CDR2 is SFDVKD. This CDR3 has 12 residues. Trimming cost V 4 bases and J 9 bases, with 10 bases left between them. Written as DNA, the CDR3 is TGTGCCACCAGTGAAGCCTCCGAGACGCAGTATTTT. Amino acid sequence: CATSEASETQYF.

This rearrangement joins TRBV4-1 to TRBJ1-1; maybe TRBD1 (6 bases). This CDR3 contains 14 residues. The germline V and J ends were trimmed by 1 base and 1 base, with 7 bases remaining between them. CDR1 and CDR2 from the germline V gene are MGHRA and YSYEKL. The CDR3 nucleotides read TGCGCCAGCAGCCAAGGGGACACGAACACTGAAGCTTTCTTT. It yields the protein CASSQGDTNTEAFF.

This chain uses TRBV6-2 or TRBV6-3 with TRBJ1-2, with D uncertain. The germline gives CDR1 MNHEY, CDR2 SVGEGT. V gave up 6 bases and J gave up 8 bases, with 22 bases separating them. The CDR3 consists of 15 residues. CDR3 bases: TGTGCCAGCAGCTCCTGGACTCAATCCCCTGGGGGCTACACCTTC. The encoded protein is CASSSWTQSPGGYTF.

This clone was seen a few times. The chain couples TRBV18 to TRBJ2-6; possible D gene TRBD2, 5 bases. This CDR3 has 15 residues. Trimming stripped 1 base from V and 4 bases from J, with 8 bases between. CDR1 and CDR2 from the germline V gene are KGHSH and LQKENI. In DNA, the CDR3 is TGTGCCAGCTCACCACAGGGAGAAGGGGCCAACGTCCTGACTTTC. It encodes CASSPQGEGANVLTF.

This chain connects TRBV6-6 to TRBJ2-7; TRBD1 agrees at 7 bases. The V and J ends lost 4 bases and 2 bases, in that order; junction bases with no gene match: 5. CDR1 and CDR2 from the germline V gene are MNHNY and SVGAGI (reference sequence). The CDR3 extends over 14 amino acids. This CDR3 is CASSLDRVTYEQYF. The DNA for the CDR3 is TGTGCCAGCAGTTTAGACAGGGTTACCTACGAGCAGTACTTC.

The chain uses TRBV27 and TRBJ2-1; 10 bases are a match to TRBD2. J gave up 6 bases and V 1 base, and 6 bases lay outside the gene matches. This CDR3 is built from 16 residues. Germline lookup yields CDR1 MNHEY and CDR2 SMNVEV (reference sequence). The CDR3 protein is CASSLYGLAAINEQFF. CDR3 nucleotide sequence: TGTGCCAGCAGTTTATATGGACTAGCGGCGATCAATGAGCAGTTCTTC.

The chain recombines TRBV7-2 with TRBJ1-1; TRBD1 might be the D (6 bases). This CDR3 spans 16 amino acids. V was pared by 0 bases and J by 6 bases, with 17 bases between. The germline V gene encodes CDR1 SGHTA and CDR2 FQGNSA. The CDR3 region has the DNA TGTGCCAGCAGCTTAGCGTCCTCACTACAGGGCTCTGAAGCTTTCTTT. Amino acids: CASSLASSLQGSEAFF.

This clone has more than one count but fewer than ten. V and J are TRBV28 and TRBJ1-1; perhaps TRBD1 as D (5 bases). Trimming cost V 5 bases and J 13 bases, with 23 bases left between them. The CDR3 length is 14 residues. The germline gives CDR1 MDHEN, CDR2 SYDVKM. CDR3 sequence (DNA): TGTGCCAGCAGTACCATTAGGGACCCGGGAGGAGGTTTCTTT. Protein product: CASSTIRDPGGGFF.

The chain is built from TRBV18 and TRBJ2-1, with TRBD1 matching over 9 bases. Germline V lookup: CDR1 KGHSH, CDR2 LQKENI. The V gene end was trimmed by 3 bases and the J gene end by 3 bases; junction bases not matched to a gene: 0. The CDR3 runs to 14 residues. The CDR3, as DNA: TGTGCCAGCTCACCGGGACAGGGCTACAATGAGCAGTTCTTC. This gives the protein CASSPGQGYNEQFF.

The CDR3 is CASSLGSGGVYGYTF. Written as DNA, the CDR3 is TGTGCCAGCAGCTTAGGTTCTGGAGGAGTCTATGGCTACACCTTC. The rearrangement joins TRBV7-2 to TRBJ1-2; unclear D gene. CDR3 length equals 15 residues. Germline V gives CDR1 SGHTA, CDR2 FQGNSA. Trimming stripped 1 base from V and 4 bases from J, with 13 bases between.

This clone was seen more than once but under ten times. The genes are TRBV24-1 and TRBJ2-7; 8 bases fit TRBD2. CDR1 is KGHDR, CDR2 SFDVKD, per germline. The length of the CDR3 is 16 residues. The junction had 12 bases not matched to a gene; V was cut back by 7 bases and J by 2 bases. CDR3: CATSNRGPAGAYEQYF. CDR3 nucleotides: TGTGCCACCAGCAACCGCGGTCCAGCGGGGGCCTACGAGCAGTACTTC.

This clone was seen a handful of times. The DNA of the CDR3 is TGTGCCAGCAGTCCACTGGGACAGGGGAACGAGCAGTACTTC. It specifies CASSPLGQGNEQYF. The chain couples TRBV27 to TRBJ2-7; 10 bases align to TRBD1. The CDR3 spans 14 residues. The ends lost 5 bases at V and 5 bases at J; junction bases unmatched: 6. The germline V gene has CDR1 MNHEY and CDR2 SMNVEV (reference sequence).

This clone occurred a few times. CDR3 sequence: CASTRGARRVTSGYTF. CDR3 DNA sequence: TGTGCCAGCACGCGGGGGGCAAGGAGAGTAACTTCTGGCTACACCTTC. V gene TRBV7-8 combines with J gene TRBJ1-2; D may be TRBD1 (6 bases). The CDR3 spans 16 residues. The germline gives CDR1 SGHVS, CDR2 FQNEAQ. Trimming cost V 7 bases and J 7 bases, with 25 bases left between them.

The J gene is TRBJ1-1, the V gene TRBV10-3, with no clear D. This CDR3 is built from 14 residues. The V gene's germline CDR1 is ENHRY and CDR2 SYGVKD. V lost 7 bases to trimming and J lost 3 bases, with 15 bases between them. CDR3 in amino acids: CAITATREDTEAFF. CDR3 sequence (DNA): TGTGCCATCACCGCAACAAGGGAGGACACTGAAGCTTTCTTT.

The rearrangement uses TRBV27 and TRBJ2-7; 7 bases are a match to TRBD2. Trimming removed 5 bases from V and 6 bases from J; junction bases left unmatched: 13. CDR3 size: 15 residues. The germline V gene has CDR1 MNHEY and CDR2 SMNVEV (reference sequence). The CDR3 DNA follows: TGTGCCAGCAGTCCCTTTGCGGGGGAAAGGGGCGAGCAGTACTTC. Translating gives CASSPFAGERGEQYF.